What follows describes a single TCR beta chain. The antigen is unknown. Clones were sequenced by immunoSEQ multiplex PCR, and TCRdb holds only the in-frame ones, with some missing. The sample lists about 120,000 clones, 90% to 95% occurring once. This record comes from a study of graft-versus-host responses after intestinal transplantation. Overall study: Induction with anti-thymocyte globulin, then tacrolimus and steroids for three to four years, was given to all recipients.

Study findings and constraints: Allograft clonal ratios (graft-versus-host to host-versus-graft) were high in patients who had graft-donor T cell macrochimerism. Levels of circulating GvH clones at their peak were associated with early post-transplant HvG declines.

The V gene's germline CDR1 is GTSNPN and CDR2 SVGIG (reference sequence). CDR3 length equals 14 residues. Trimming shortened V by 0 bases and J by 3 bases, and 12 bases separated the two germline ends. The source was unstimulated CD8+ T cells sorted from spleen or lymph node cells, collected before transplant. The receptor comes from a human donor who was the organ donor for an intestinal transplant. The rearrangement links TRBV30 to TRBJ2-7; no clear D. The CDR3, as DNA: TGTGCCTGGAGTGTACTTTCGCGGTACTACGAGCAGTACTTC. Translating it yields CAWSVLSRYYEQYF.